The 26 T cell receptor beta chains presented below share a single source sample, sequenced in a study of blood T cell repertoires in COVID-19. TCRdb's copy holds only in-frame clones and misses some; the assay was immunoSEQ multiplex PCR. The table shows over 350,000 clones, with about 86% occurring only once. Sequenced input: PBMCs or T cells enriched from blood (not recorded which). The receptors originated from a woman aged 45-60 years who had recovered from COVID-19.

This chain joins TRBV2 and TRBJ1-1, with 7 bases fitting TRBD1. The CDR3 is made up of 15 amino acids. With V trimmed by 8 bases and J by 1 base, 10 bases remained unmatched. Germline V gives CDR1 SNHLY, CDR2 FYNNEI. As DNA, the CDR3 is TGTGCCAGCGTAACGGGACAGACCTGGAACACTGAAGCTTTCTTT. Residues: CASVTGQTWNTEAFF.

The rearrangement uses TRBV5-4 and TRBJ1-2; 7 bases are a match to TRBD1. Germline-derived CDR1 and CDR2 are SGHNT and YYREEE (reference sequence). The J segment lost 4 bases and the V segment lost 4 bases, leaving 10 bases of the junction unmatched. CDR3 length equals 15 residues. In DNA, the CDR3 is TGTGCCAGCAGCCCTGACAGGGTGTCCATCTATGGCTACACCTTC. As protein: CASSPDRVSIYGYTF.

The chain couples TRBV24-1 to TRBJ1-2, with no clear D. V lost 12 bases and J lost 3, with 10 bases in between. Germline V gives CDR1 KGHDR, CDR2 SFDVKD. The CDR3 consists of 11 residues. The CDR3 here is CARTGDYGYTF. The CDR3 DNA is TGTGCCCGCACCGGTGACTATGGCTACACCTTC.

The chain carries TRBV19 and TRBJ2-1; TRBD1 is a possible D gene (6 bases). This CDR3 contains 14 residues. Germline V gives CDR1 LNHDA, CDR2 SQIVND (reference sequence). Trimming pared 3 bases from V and 2 bases from J, leaving 8 bases between. This CDR3 is CASSIGDTYNEQFF. CDR3 sequence (DNA): TGTGCCAGTAGTATCGGGGACACCTACAATGAGCAGTTCTTC.

V usage is TRBV10-3 and J usage is TRBJ1-1; D not certain. The V and J ends lost 0 bases and 8 bases respectively, with 10 bases between them. CDR1 ENHRY and CDR2 SYGVKD come from the germline V gene. The CDR3 consists of 13 residues. For the CDR3, the DNA is TGTGCCATCAGTGAGTCGTGGGCAGAAGAAGCTTTCTTT. This gives the protein CAISESWAEEAFF.

The chain combines TRBV7-2 with TRBJ1-2; possibly TRBD1 for D (5 bases). The CDR3 contains 14 residues. The V and J ends lost 5 bases and 7 bases respectively, with 17 bases between them. In germline, CDR1 is SGHTA, CDR2 FQGNSA. The CDR3 DNA sequence: TGTGCCAGCAGCCCCACCCCAGGGTCTACTGGCTACACCTTC. Translation: CASSPTPGSTGYTF.

The chain carries TRBV7-9 and TRBJ1-3; TRBD1 matches at 7 bases. The CDR3 is made up of 15 amino acids. With V trimmed by 5 bases and J by 2 bases, 6 bases remained unmatched. Germline V gene sequence: CDR1 SEHNR, CDR2 FQNEAQ (reference sequence). The CDR3: CASSPTGWPGNTIYF. CDR3 nucleotide sequence: TGTGCCAGCAGCCCGACAGGGTGGCCTGGAAACACCATATATTTT.

This chain links TRBV27 with TRBJ1-2, with D uncertain. The CDR3 has 16 residues. Between the trimmed V and J ends, which lost 5 bases and 4 bases, there was a span of 20 bases. Germline values: CDR1 MNHEY, CDR2 SMNVEV (reference sequence). The CDR3: CASSHLEHVLGYGYTF. The CDR3 region has the DNA TGTGCCAGCAGTCACCTAGAACACGTCTTGGGCTATGGCTACACCTTC.

The chain uses TRBV7-2 and TRBJ1-2; 8 nucleotides agree with TRBD1. This CDR3 has 15 residues. Germline loops: CDR1 SGHTA, CDR2 FQGNSA. Trimming cost V 6 bases and J 6 bases; bases outside gene matches: 12. CDR3 sequence: CASRHKTTGDNGYTF. The CDR3 DNA follows: TGTGCCAGCAGACATAAAACGACAGGGGACAATGGCTACACCTTC.

This sequence joins TRBV5-5 and TRBJ1-5; 11 nucleotides line up with TRBD1. The germline V gene has CDR1 SGHKS and CDR2 YYEKEE (reference sequence). The CDR3 totals 16 residues. V was pared by 0 bases and J by 5 bases, with 4 bases of the junction left unmatched. The CDR3 is CASSLAWDRGDQPQHF. The CDR3 region has the DNA TGTGCCAGCAGCTTGGCGTGGGACAGGGGGGATCAGCCCCAGCATTTT.

The chain recombines TRBV10-3 with TRBJ1-4; 11 bases line up with TRBD1. V shed 4 bases and J 7 bases; nucleotides not matched to a gene: 8. Germline V gene lookup returns CDR1 ENHRY and CDR2 SYGVKD. The CDR3 has 16 amino acids. This CDR3 reads CAISVGPGTGGEKLFF. The CDR3 DNA follows: TGTGCCATCAGTGTAGGTCCCGGGACAGGGGGTGAAAAACTGTTTTTT.

The chain is built from TRBV13 and TRBJ2-1, with TRBD1 matching 7 bases. J lost 7 bases, V lost 2 bases, and 5 bases had no gene match. CDR1 and CDR2 from the germline V gene are PRHDT and FYEKMQ (reference sequence). This CDR3 region has 14 residues. For the CDR3, the DNA is TGTGCCAGCAGCTTATACAAGGGGGCGAATGAGCAGTTCTTC. Protein: CASSLYKGANEQFF.

The CDR3 nucleotides read TGTGCCAGCAGCTTAGCAGGTGGACAGGGCTACGAGCAGTACTTC. Translated, it gives CASSLAGGQGYEQYF. The rearrangement joins TRBV7-2 to TRBJ2-7; 8 bases match TRBD1. CDR1 is SGHTA and CDR2 is FQGNSA in the germline V gene. The CDR3 is 15 residues long. Unmatched junction bases numbered 4, after V lost 0 bases and J lost 3 bases. Drawing the rest from reference TRBV7-2 and TRBJ2-7, the complete variable domain is GAGVSQSPSNKVTEKGKDVELRCDPISGHTALYWYRQSLGQGLEFLIYFQGNSAPDKSGLPSDRFSAERTGGSVSTLTIQRTQQEDSAVYLCASSLAGGQGYEQYFGPGTRLTVT.

This chain links TRBV9 with TRBJ2-3, with D possibly matching TRBD1 (6 bases). The V gene lost 4 bases and the J gene lost 5 bases, with 20 bases spanning the gap. Germline-derived CDR1 and CDR2 are SGDLS and YYNGEE. The CDR3 covers 16 residues. Written as DNA, the CDR3 is TGTGCCAGCAGCTCCTCCGGGACAAGGACGGGAGATACGCAGTATTTT. This sequence encodes CASSSSGTRTGDTQYF.

The chain has TRBV9 and TRBJ2-2; D may be TRBD1 (6 bases). The V end was cut by 3 bases, the J end by 7 bases, with 16 bases between. Germline values: CDR1 SGDLS, CDR2 YYNGEE. The CDR3 sequence is 15 residues long. The CDR3 region has the DNA TGTGCCAGCAGCGGAATCGGGACACGGAGCGGGGAGCTGTTTTTT. Its translation: CASSGIGTRSGELFF.

This sequence joins TRBV7-8 and TRBJ2-1; 9 nucleotides match TRBD2. CDR1 SGHVS and CDR2 FQNEAQ come from the germline V gene. The CDR3 length is 20 residues. The V and J ends lost 1 base and 0 bases, in that order; junction bases with no gene match: 13. CDR3 sequence: CASSLEASGIADGSYNEQFF. In nucleotides, the CDR3 is TGTGCCAGCAGCTTAGAGGCTAGCGGGATTGCCGACGGCTCCTACAATGAGCAGTTCTTC.

The CDR3 coding sequence is TGTGCCAGCAGCCATGATAGGACAGGGGGAAAGTCTGAAGCTTTCTTT. Residues: CASSHDRTGGKSEAFF. The chain links TRBV3-1 (or the pseudogene TRBV3-2) to TRBJ1-1; 10 bases line up with TRBD1. The length of the CDR3 is 16 residues. Germline V lookup: CDR1 LGHDT, CDR2 YNNKEL (reference sequence). After removal of 3 bases from V and 6 bases from J, the junction contained 10 bases not matched to a gene.

The chain is built from TRBV4-1 and TRBJ1-5, with 9 bases aligning to TRBD1. Germline V CDR1 and CDR2: MGHRA, YSYEKL. The CDR3 runs to 15 residues. With 4 bases clipped from V and 3 bases from J, the junction kept 4 bases outside the gene matches. In DNA, the CDR3 is TGCGCCAGCAGCCTGCGGACAGGGGACAATCAGCCCCAGCATTTT. Translated, it gives CASSLRTGDNQPQHF.

This clone is a singleton in its sample. The J gene is TRBJ1-5, the V gene TRBV19; 7 nucleotides match TRBD1. The trim removed 6 bases at V and 1 base at J, leaving 18 bases unmatched. Germline V lookup: CDR1 LNHDA, CDR2 SQIVND (reference sequence). The CDR3 covers 19 residues. The DNA for the CDR3 is TGTGCCAGTAGCCCGGGACAGACGGTCTACTGGACGAGCAATCAGCCCCAGCATTTT. Protein: CASSPGQTVYWTSNQPQHF.

Comments on this clone: Other DNA sequences from this sample encode an identical CDR3 as well. The rearrangement links TRBV11-3 to TRBJ2-3; no reliable D call. Between the trimmed V and J ends, which lost 0 bases and 5 bases, there was a span of 3 bases. This CDR3 has 12 residues. The germline V gene encodes CDR1 SGHNT and CDR2 YENEEA. The CDR3 sequence is CASSLDRDTQYF. CDR3 bases: TGTGCCAGCAGCTTAGATCGAGATACGCAGTATTTT.

The genes are TRBV7-9 and TRBJ2-7; TRBD1 aligns across 8 bases. In germline, CDR1 is SEHNR, CDR2 FQNEAQ (reference sequence). The CDR3 sequence is 14 residues long. Trimming cost V 1 base and J 5 bases; bases outside gene matches: 4. For the CDR3, the DNA is TGTGCCAGCAGCTTAGGGACAGGGTCCCACGAGCAGTACTTC. It is translated as CASSLGTGSHEQYF.

The genes are TRBV28 and TRBJ1-1, with TRBD1 matching 7 bases. The CDR3 sequence is 16 residues long. After removal of 5 bases from V and 0 bases from J, the junction contained 9 bases not matched to a gene. The germline V gene has CDR1 MDHEN and CDR2 SYDVKM. CDR3 region: CASSPPTGQMNTEAFF. DNA for the CDR3: TGTGCCAGCAGTCCCCCAACGGGACAGATGAACACTGAAGCTTTCTTT. Looking up the rest from reference TRBV28 and TRBJ1-1 gives the full variable domain: DVKVTQSSRYLVKRTGEKVFLECVQDMDHENMFWYRQDPGLGLRLIYFSYDVKMKEKGDIPEGYSVSREKKERFSLILESASTNQTSMYLCASSPPTGQMNTEAFFGQGTRLTVV.

The V gene is TRBV4-1, the J gene TRBJ2-1, with 14 positions matching TRBD2. There are 18 residues in the CDR3. Per germline, CDR1 MGHRA and CDR2 YSYEKL. V lost 5 bases and J lost 0; bases outside the gene matches: 6. The CDR3 region has the DNA TGCGCCAGCAGCTTCAGGACTAGCGGGGGGCCCTCCTACAATGAGCAGTTCTTC. As protein: CASSFRTSGGPSYNEQFF.

The rearrangement links TRBV6-6 to TRBJ1-5, with a weak D call TRBD1 (6 bases). The V end lost 6 bases, the J end lost 5 bases, and 8 bases lay between the germline ends. CDR3 length: 12 residues. Germline-derived CDR1 and CDR2 are MNHNY and SVGAGI (reference sequence). The CDR3 spells CASRGGDQPQHF. CDR3 sequence (DNA): TGTGCCAGCAGAGGGGGGGATCAGCCCCAGCATTTT.

This sequence joins TRBV11-2 and TRBJ2-7, with a possible D match to TRBD2 (6 bases). Trimming shortened V by 2 bases and J by 0 bases, and 17 bases separated the two germline ends. The CDR3 extends over 17 amino acids. CDR1 is SGHAT and CDR2 is FQNNGV in the germline V gene. The CDR3 is CASSLSPGRSSSYEQYF. DNA of the CDR3: TGTGCCAGCAGCTTATCCCCGGGGAGGAGTAGCTCCTACGAGCAGTACTTC.

This chain connects TRBV5-1 to TRBJ2-7, with TRBD1 matching over 7 bases. CDR1 is SGHRS, CDR2 YFSETQ, per germline. This CDR3 has 14 amino acids. The V gene end was trimmed by 4 bases and the J gene end by 3 bases; junction bases not matched to a gene: 7. CDR3 DNA: TGCGCCAGCAGCCCCGACAGGGAATACTACGAGCAGTACTTC. It is translated as CASSPDREYYEQYF. The full variable domain, completed using reference TRBV5-1 and TRBJ2-7, is KAGVTQTPRYLIKTRGQQVTLSCSPISGHRSVSWYQQTPGQGLQFLFEYFSETQRNKGNFPGRFSGRQFSNSRSEMNVSTLELGDSALYLCASSPDREYYEQYFGPGTRLTVT.